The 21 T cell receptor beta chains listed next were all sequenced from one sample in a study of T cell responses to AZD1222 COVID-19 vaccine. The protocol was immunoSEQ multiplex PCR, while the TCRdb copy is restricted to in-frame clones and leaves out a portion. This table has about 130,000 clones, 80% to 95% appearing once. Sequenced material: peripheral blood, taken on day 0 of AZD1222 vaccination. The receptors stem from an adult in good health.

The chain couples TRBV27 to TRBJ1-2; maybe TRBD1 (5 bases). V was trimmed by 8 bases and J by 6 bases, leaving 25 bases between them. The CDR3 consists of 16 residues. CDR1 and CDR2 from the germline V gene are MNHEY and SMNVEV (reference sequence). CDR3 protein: CASGPRWEQATNGYTF. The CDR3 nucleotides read TGTGCCAGCGGGCCGAGGTGGGAACAGGCAACGAATGGCTACACCTTC.

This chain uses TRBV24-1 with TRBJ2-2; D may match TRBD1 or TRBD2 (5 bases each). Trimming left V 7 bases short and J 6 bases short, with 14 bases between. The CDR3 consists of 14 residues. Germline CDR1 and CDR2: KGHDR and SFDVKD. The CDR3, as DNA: TGTGCCACCAGGGGGACGGATGGCTCCGGGGAGCTGTTTTTT. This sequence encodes CATRGTDGSGELFF.

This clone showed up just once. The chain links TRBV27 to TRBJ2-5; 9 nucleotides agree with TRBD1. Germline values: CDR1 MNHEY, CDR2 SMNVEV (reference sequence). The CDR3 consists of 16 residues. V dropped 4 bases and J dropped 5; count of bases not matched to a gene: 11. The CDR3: CASSSPGTGLLETQYF. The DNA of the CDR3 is TGTGCCAGCAGTTCCCCCGGGACAGGGCTACTTGAGACCCAGTACTTC.

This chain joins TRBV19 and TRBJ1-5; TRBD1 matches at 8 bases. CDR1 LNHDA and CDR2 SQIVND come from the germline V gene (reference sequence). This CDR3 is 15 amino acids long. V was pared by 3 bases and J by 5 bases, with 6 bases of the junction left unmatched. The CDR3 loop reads CASSMDGRGHQPQHF. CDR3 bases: TGTGCCAGTAGTATGGACGGCAGGGGGCATCAGCCCCAGCATTTT.

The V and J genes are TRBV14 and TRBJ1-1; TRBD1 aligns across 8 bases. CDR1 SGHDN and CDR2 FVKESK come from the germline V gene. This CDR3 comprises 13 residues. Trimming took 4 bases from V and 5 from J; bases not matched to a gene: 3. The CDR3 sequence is CASSPRTGTEAFF. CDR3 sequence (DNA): TGTGCCAGCAGCCCTCGGACAGGGACTGAAGCTTTCTTT. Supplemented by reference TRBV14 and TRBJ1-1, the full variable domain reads EAGVTQFPSHSVIEKGQTVTLRCDPISGHDNLYWYRRVMGKEIKFLLHFVKESKQDESGMPNNRFLAERTGGTYSTLKVQPAELEDSGVYFCASSPRTGTEAFFGQGTRLTVV.

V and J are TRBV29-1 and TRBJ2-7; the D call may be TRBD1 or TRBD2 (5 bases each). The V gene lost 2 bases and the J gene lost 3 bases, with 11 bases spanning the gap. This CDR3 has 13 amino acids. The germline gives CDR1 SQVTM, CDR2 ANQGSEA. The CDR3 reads CSVEMGPVYEQYF. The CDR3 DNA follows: TGCAGCGTTGAAATGGGACCAGTCTACGAGCAGTACTTC.

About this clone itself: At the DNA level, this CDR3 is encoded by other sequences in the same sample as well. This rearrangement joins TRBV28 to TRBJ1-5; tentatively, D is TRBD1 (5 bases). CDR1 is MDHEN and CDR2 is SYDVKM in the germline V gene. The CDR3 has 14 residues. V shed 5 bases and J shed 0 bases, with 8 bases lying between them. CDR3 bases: TGTGCCAGCAGTCCGACAGTTAGCAATCAGCCCCAGCATTTT. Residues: CASSPTVSNQPQHF. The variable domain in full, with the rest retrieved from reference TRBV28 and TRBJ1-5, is DVKVTQSSRYLVKRTGEKVFLECVQDMDHENMFWYRQDPGLGLRLIYFSYDVKMKEKGDIPEGYSVSREKKERFSLILESASTNQTSMYLCASSPTVSNQPQHFGDGTRLSIL.

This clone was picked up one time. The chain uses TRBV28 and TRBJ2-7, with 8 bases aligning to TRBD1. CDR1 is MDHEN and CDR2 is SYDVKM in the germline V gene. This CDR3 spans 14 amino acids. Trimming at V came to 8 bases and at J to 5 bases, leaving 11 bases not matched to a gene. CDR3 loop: CASYGQGTSHEQYF. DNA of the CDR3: TGTGCCAGCTATGGACAGGGAACATCCCACGAGCAGTACTTC.

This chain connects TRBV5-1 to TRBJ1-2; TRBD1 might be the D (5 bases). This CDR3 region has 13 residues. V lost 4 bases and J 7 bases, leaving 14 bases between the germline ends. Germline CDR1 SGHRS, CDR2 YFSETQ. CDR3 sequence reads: CASSPEGRGGYTF. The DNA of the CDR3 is TGCGCCAGCAGCCCGGAGGGGAGAGGTGGCTACACCTTC.

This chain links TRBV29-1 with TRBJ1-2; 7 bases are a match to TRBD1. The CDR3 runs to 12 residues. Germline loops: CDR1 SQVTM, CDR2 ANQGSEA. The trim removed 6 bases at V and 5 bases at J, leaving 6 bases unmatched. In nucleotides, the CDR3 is TGCAGCGTCCTATGGGACAGTTATGGCTACACCTTC. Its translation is CSVLWDSYGYTF.

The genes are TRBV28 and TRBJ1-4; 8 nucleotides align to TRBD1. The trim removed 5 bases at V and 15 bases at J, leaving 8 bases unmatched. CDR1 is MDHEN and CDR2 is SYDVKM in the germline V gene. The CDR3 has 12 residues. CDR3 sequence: CASSPADREVFF. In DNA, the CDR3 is TGTGCCAGCAGTCCCGCGGACAGGGAGGTGTTTTTT.

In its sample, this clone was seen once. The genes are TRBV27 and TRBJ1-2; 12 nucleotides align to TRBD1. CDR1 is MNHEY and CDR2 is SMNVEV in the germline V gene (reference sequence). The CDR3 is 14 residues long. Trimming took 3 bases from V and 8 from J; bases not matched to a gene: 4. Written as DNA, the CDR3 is TGTGCCAGCAGTTTGTTGGGACAGGGGGCCGGCTACACCTTC. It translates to CASSLLGQGAGYTF.

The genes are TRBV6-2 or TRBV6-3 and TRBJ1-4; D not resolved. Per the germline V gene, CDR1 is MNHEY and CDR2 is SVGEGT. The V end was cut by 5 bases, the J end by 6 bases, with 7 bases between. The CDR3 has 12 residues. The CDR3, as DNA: TGTGCCAGCAGTCCCCCCGATGAAAAACTGTTTTTT. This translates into CASSPPDEKLFF.

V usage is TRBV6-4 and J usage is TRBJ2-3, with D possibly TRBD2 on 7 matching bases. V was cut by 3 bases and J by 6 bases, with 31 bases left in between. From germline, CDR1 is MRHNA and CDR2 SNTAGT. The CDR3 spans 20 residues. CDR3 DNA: TGTGCCAGCAGTGATAAGATTGCGGGATCCTTTAGGGGGGGTGTGGATACGCAGTATTTT. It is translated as CASSDKIAGSFRGGVDTQYF.

CDR3 sequence reads: CASSPERLAGSSYEQYF. The CDR3 nucleotides are TGTGCCAGCTCCCCAGAGCGGCTAGCGGGGAGCTCCTACGAGCAGTACTTC. The V and J genes are TRBV18 and TRBJ2-7; 9 nucleotides match TRBD2. The germline V gene has CDR1 KGHSH and CDR2 LQKENI. Unmatched junction bases numbered 12, after V lost 6 bases and J lost 0 bases. This CDR3 has 17 residues.

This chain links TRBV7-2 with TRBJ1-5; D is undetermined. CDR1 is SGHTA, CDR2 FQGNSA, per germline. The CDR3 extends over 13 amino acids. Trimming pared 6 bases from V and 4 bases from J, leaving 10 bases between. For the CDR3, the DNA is TGTGCCAGCAGTCCCCTGGGGAATCAGCCCCAGCATTTT. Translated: CASSPLGNQPQHF. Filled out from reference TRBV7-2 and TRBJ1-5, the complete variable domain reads GAGVSQSPSNKVTEKGKDVELRCDPISGHTALYWYRQSLGQGLEFLIYFQGNSAPDKSGLPSDRFSAERTGGSVSTLTIQRTQQEDSAVYLCASSPLGNQPQHFGDGTRLSIL.

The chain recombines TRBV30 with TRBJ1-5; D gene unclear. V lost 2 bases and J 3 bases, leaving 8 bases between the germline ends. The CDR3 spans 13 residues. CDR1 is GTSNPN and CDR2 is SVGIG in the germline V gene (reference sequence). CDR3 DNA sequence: TGTGCCTGGAGTTTACAGAACAATCAGCCCCAGCATTTT. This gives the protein CAWSLQNNQPQHF.

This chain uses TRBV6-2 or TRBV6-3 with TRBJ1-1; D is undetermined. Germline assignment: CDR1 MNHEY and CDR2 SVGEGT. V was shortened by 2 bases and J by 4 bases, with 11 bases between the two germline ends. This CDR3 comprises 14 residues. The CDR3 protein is CASSYDLEATEAFF. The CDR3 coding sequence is TGTGCCAGCAGTTACGACCTAGAAGCCACTGAAGCTTTCTTT.

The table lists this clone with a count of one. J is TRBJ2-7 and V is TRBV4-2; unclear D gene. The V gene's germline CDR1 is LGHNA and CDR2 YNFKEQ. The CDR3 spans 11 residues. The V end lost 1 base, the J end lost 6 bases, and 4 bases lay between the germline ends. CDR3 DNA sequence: TGTGCCAGCAGCCAAGGTTCCGAGCAGTACTTC. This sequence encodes CASSQGSEQYF.

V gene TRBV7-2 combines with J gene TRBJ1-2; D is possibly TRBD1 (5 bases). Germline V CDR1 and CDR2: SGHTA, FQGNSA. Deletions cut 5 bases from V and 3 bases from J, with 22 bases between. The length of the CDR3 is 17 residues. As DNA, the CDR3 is TGTGCCAGCAGCCCAGGGCGAGGGCAGGGTACGGACTATGGCTACACCTTC. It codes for CASSPGRGQGTDYGYTF.

CDR3 in amino acids: CASSLEGRSEAFF. The DNA of the CDR3 is TGCGCCAGCAGCTTGGAGGGCAGAAGTGAAGCTTTCTTT. The rearrangement joins TRBV5-1 to TRBJ1-1; unclear D gene. The CDR3 has 13 amino acids. CDR1 SGHRS and CDR2 YFSETQ come from the germline V gene. The V end was cut by 0 bases, the J end by 7 bases, with 10 bases between.